These 2 T cell receptor beta chains were all obtained from the same sample, sequenced in a study of OX40 agonist ivuxolimab in advanced cancers. The protocol was immunoSEQ multiplex PCR, while the TCRdb copy is restricted to in-frame clones and leaves out a portion. The sample comprises about 68,000 clones, 70% to 90% of which are singletons, and 0.6% to 0.85% rests with the top ten. The input for sequencing was CD4+ or CD8+ T cells sorted from blood, taken in a trial of the OX40 agonist ivuxolimab. These receptors all come from an adult with an advanced solid tumor such as melanoma, head and neck, liver or kidney cancer.

The chain has TRBV2 and TRBJ1-3, with D possibly TRBD1 on 5 matching bases. Germline V lookup: CDR1 SNHLY, CDR2 FYNNEI. This CDR3 is built from 14 residues. The V gene lost 1 base and the J gene lost 3 bases, with 7 bases spanning the gap. DNA for the CDR3: TGTGCCAGCAGTGAAGAAGGGGTTGGAAACACCATATATTTT. It codes for CASSEEGVGNTIYF. Looking up the rest from reference TRBV2 and TRBJ1-3 gives the full variable domain: EPEVTQTPSHQVTQMGQEVILRCVPISNHLYFYWYRQILGQKVEFLVSFYNNEISEKSEIFDDQFSVERPDGSNFTLKIRSTKLEDSAMYFCASSEEGVGNTIYFGEGSWLTVV.

This chain joins TRBV7-3 and TRBJ2-3; D remains ambiguous. The germline V and J ends were trimmed by 1 base and 0 bases, with 5 bases remaining between them. The CDR3 spans 14 residues. Germline loops: CDR1 SGHTA, CDR2 FQGTGA. This CDR3 reads CASSLNPSTDTQYF. Here the CDR3 DNA reads TGTGCCAGCAGCTTAAACCCTAGCACAGATACGCAGTATTTT.